The 11 T cell receptor beta chains in this list originate from one sample, sequenced in a study of somatic mutations in cytotoxic T cells in rheumatoid arthritis. Assay used: immunoSEQ multiplex PCR; TCRdb lists only in-frame clones, some missing. The sample includes about 4,400 clones, nearly 90% of them seen just once. What was sequenced was CD8+ T cells sorted from blood. Every receptor here comes from a woman in her 70s with rheumatoid arthritis.

The chain employs TRBV9 and TRBJ1-5, with D perhaps TRBD1 (6 bases). From germline, CDR1 is SGDLS and CDR2 YYNGEE. The V gene lost 2 bases and the J gene lost 6 bases, with 12 bases spanning the gap. The CDR3 spans 14 residues. The chain's CDR3 is CASSVGGAGQPQHF. The CDR3 region has the DNA TGTGCCAGCAGCGTGGGGGGGGCGGGTCAGCCCCAGCATTTT.

The chain couples TRBV5-1 to TRBJ2-5, with TRBD2 identical over 11 bases. From germline, CDR1 is SGHRS and CDR2 YFSETQ. The CDR3 extends over 14 amino acids. The V and J ends lost 4 bases and 4 bases, in that order; junction bases with no gene match: 3. CDR3 amino acids: CASSLLAGAETQYF. CDR3 nucleotides: TGCGCCAGCAGCCTACTAGCGGGGGCAGAGACCCAGTACTTC.

The chain uses TRBV7-2 and TRBJ2-7; weak D call: TRBD2 (5 bases). The CDR3 runs to 12 residues. Germline CDR1 is SGHTA and CDR2 is FQGNSA. Trimming stripped 5 bases from V and 7 bases from J, with 12 bases between. The CDR3 nucleotides read TGTGCCAGCAGCCAAATCCCGGGGGAGCAGTACTTC. Its translation is CASSQIPGEQYF. Drawing the rest from reference TRBV7-2 and TRBJ2-7, the complete variable domain is GAGVSQSPSNKVTEKGKDVELRCDPISGHTALYWYRQSLGQGLEFLIYFQGNSAPDKSGLPSDRFSAERTGGSVSTLTIQRTQQEDSAVYLCASSQIPGEQYFGPGTRLTVT.

The gene calls are TRBV19 and TRBJ2-1, with TRBD2 as a possible D gene (7 bases). Trimming stripped 3 bases from V and 7 bases from J, with 16 bases between. Germline V gives CDR1 LNHDA, CDR2 SQIVND (reference sequence). CDR3 length: 15 amino acids. CDR3 in amino acids: CASSMMGGGTNEQFF. The CDR3, as DNA: TGTGCCAGTAGTATGATGGGGGGGGGCACGAATGAGCAGTTCTTC.

The chain combines TRBV10-3 with TRBJ2-3; D may be TRBD2 (6 bases). The ends were cut back, 9 bases at V and 2 bases at J, with 9 bases in the middle. Germline V lookup: CDR1 ENHRY, CDR2 SYGVKD. The CDR3 is 12 residues long. DNA for the CDR3: TGTGCCATAGGGACTTACACAGATACGCAGTATTTT. Protein product: CAIGTYTDTQYF.

This clone was picked up a small number of times. V usage is TRBV6-4 and J usage is TRBJ2-1; 14 nucleotides agree with TRBD2. CDR1 is MRHNA and CDR2 is SNTAGT in the germline V gene. J lost 6 bases, V lost 6 bases, and 4 bases had no gene match. The CDR3 totals 15 residues. In nucleotides, the CDR3 is TGTGCCAGCAGCTCGACTAGCGGGGGGGCCAATGAGCAGTTCTTC. It codes for CASSSTSGGANEQFF.

This clone has just a few counts. The rearrangement joins TRBV15 to TRBJ2-7, with D unclear. V lost 1 base to trimming and J lost 0 bases, with 7 bases between them. The CDR3 consists of 14 residues. CDR1 and CDR2 (germline): LNHNV, YYDKDF (reference sequence). The CDR3 reads CATSRGHVSYEQYF. CDR3 bases: TGTGCCACCAGCAGAGGACACGTCTCCTACGAGCAGTACTTC.

The chain carries TRBV27 and TRBJ2-1; the D gene is possibly TRBD2 (5 bases). The CDR3 runs to 14 residues. Trimming removed 5 bases from V and 9 bases from J, with 17 bases in between. The germline V gene encodes CDR1 MNHEY and CDR2 SMNVEV (reference sequence). Here the CDR3 reads CASSARAYRGEQFF. CDR3 DNA: TGTGCCAGCAGTGCACGGGCTTACCGGGGTGAGCAGTTCTTC.

The chain uses TRBV7-6 and TRBJ2-1; D ambiguous. Germline V gives CDR1 SGHVS, CDR2 FNYEAQ. The CDR3 contains 12 residues. V shed 5 bases and J shed 10 bases, with 12 bases lying between them. The CDR3 bases are TGTGCCAGCAGCCCCGCGCGGTGGGAGCAGTTCTTC. Residues: CASSPARWEQFF.

In this sample, this clone turned up once. The chain uses TRBV5-1 and TRBJ2-7, with 12 bases aligning to TRBD2. This CDR3 region has 16 residues. V trimming: 2 bases; J trimming: 4 bases; junction bases outside the gene matches: 7. Germline V CDR1 and CDR2: SGHRS, YFSETQ. CDR3 coding DNA: TGCGCCAGCAGCTTTTCACGGACTAGCGGGACTTACGAGCAGTACTTC. Amino acid sequence: CASSFSRTSGTYEQYF.

In this sample, this clone turned up a few times. Here the CDR3 reads CASSQDRPLSYEQYF. The CDR3 bases are TGTGCCAGCAGCCAAGACAGGCCTCTCTCCTACGAGCAGTACTTC. This chain uses TRBV13 with TRBJ2-7; possible D gene TRBD1, 6 bases. Germline V gene lookup returns CDR1 PRHDT and CDR2 FYEKMQ (reference sequence). Trimming left V 5 bases short and J 0 bases short, with 14 bases between. The CDR3 spans 15 residues.